Listed here is a single T cell receptor beta chain. The antigen is not known. The data were obtained in a study of memory CD4+ T cells and cytomegalovirus serostatus. Overall study context: Donors were healthy Belgian adults, several CMV seropositive and 20 to 25 seronegative.

Libraries were prepared by immunoSEQ multiplex PCR; TCRdb keeps only in-frame clonotypes and omits some of them. Of more than 45,000 clones in the sample, just under 80% were seen once. Overall study findings and caveats: CD4+ memory repertoires contained about two fifths of the 164 reported CMV TCRbeta sequences.

Trimming left V 0 bases short and J 0 bases short, with 3 bases between. The germline gives CDR1 SGHDT, CDR2 YYEEEE. The CDR3 has 13 residues. Single viable CD3+CD4+CD8-CD45RO+ cells were sorted as the memory CD4+ T cells. CMV serostatus came from serum IgG against pp150, pp28, p38, p52. After thawing, CD4+ T cells were positively selected. This clonotype originated in an adult in good health and CMV-seronegative. Material for sequencing was memory CD4+ T cells from blood. This chain connects TRBV5-6 to TRBJ1-1; D gene uncertain. The CDR3 sequence: CASSLGVNTEAFF. CDR3 DNA: TGTGCCAGCAGCTTGGGCGTGAACACTGAAGCTTTCTTT.